This is a list of T cell receptor beta chains from one sample in a study of blood T cell repertoires in COVID-19. The repertoire was sequenced with immunoSEQ multiplex PCR; TCRdb's copy has only in-frame clones and lacks some. The repertoire has about 370,000 clones, approximately 90% of them found once; the top ten carry roughly 0.9%. The material sequenced was PBMCs or T cells enriched from blood (not recorded which). These receptors originate from a woman aged 40 to 50 who had been exposed to COVID-19. Each CDR3 is given with its conserved first and last residue. Fields, in order: clone size, J gene, V gene, D gene, CDR3 protein, CDR3 DNA. D genes are given only for firm matches. Not every row has a clone size; where given, it reads once, few, many or a size class.

>NA|TRBJ2-5|TRBV4-1|NA
CASSLVMTVQETQYF
TGCGCCAGCAGCCTAGTGATGACAGTTCAAGAGACCCAGTACTTC
>few|TRBJ1-5|TRBV18|TRBD1
CASSPTPSGGQPQHF
TGTGCCAGCTCTCCGACCCCCTCAGGGGGTCAGCCCCAGCATTTT
>NA|TRBJ2-5|TRBV3-1/TRBV3-2|NA
CASSGPGETQYF
TGTGCCAGCAGCGGTCCGGGAGAGACCCAGTACTTC
>once|TRBJ1-3|TRBV18|TRBD1
CASSRGGDGSGNTIYF
TGTGCCAGCTCCCGAGGGGGCGACGGGTCTGGAAACACCATATATTTT
>NA|TRBJ1-2|TRBV5-8|TRBD1
CAFEGTGTHGYTF
TGTGCCTTCGAGGGGACAGGGACCCATGGCTACACCTTC
>NA|TRBJ1-5|TRBV28|TRBD1
CASGAPGGSNQPQHF
TGTGCCAGCGGTGCCCCAGGGGGGAGCAATCAGCCCCAGCATTTT
>NA|TRBJ2-7|TRBV28|NA
CASSSGHPYEQYF
TGTGCCAGCAGTTCGGGACACCCCTACGAGCAGTACTTC
>NA|TRBJ1-1|TRBV2|TRBD1
CASSTRQGSTEAFF
TGTGCCAGCAGTACAAGACAGGGCTCCACTGAAGCTTTCTTT
>NA|TRBJ1-6|TRBV2|NA
CARQNGFNSPLHF
TGTGCCAGGCAAAACGGTTTTAATTCACCCCTCCACTTT
>once|TRBJ2-1|TRBV7-8|NA
CASSARTANEQFF
TGTGCCAGCAGCGCCCGGACAGCTAATGAGCAGTTCTTC
>NA|TRBJ2-6|TRBV7-2|NA
CASSSGSGANVLTF
TGTGCCAGCAGCTCAGGGTCTGGGGCCAACGTCCTGACTTTC
>NA|TRBJ1-4|TRBV30|NA
CAWKYSGRSEKLFF
TGTGCCTGGAAATACTCAGGGCGTTCTGAAAAACTGTTTTTT
>NA|TRBJ2-3|TRBV10-3|NA
CAISEGGDLTDTQYF
TGTGCCATCAGTGAGGGAGGGGACCTCACAGATACGCAGTATTTT
>NA|TRBJ2-7|TRBV7-2|NA
CASSSPPDWSYEQYF
TGTGCCAGCAGCTCCCCTCCGGACTGGTCCTACGAGCAGTACTTC
>NA|TRBJ1-2|TRBV19|TRBD1
CASSRRDREHYGYTF
TGTGCCAGTAGTAGACGGGACAGGGAGCACTATGGCTACACCTTC
>once|TRBJ1-2|TRBV3-1/TRBV3-2|TRBD1
CASSHLGGSKDGYTF
TGTGCCAGCAGCCATTTAGGGGGCAGTAAGGATGGCTACACCTTC
>NA|TRBJ1-4|TRBV29-1|NA
CSVGETGSWGKKLFF
TGCAGCGTGGGGGAAACAGGGAGTTGGGGGAAAAAACTGTTTTTT
>once|TRBJ1-5|TRBV5-8|NA
CASSLAVGGRGNQPQHF
TGTGCCAGCAGCTTGGCCGTGGGGGGTAGGGGCAATCAGCCCCAGCATTTT
>NA|TRBJ2-3|TRBV19|TRBD2
CASSTLPDLAGEQYF
TGTGCCAGTAGTACTCTACCAGATTTAGCGGGGGAGCAGTATTTT
>NA|TRBJ1-2|TRBV20-1|NA
CSASKDTALYGYTF
TGCAGTGCTAGTAAGGACACTGCGCTCTATGGCTACACCTTC
>once|TRBJ1-4|TRBV3-1/TRBV3-2|NA
CASSYAGPKGEKLFF
TGTGCCAGCAGCTACGCGGGACCCAAGGGTGAAAAACTGTTTTTT
>once|TRBJ2-2|TRBV11-3|NA
CASSLDTTGELFF
TGTGCCAGCAGCTTAGATACTACCGGGGAGCTGTTTTTT
>NA|TRBJ2-1|TRBV30|NA
CAWTRTTYNEQFF
TGTGCCTGGACTAGGACAACCTACAATGAGCAGTTCTTC
>once|TRBJ2-6|TRBV19|TRBD1
CASSNRGSGANVLTF
TGTGCCAGTTCTAACAGGGGTTCTGGGGCCAACGTCCTGACTTTC
>NA|TRBJ2-7|TRBV6-1|TRBD2
CASSEREGSWEQYF
TGTGCCAGCAGTGAAAGGGAGGGGTCTTGGGAGCAGTACTTC
>NA|TRBJ1-2|TRBV7-8|NA
CASSPRGYGYTF
TGTGCCAGCAGCCCACGAGGGTATGGCTACACCTTC
>NA|TRBJ2-2|TRBV6-4|TRBD2
CASSALAGADTGELFF
TGTGCCAGCAGTGCGCTAGCGGGAGCCGACACCGGGGAGCTGTTTTTT
>NA|TRBJ2-7|TRBV7-2|NA
CASSPSRGEQYF
TGTGCCAGCAGCCCATCGAGAGGCGAGCAGTACTTC
>NA|TRBJ2-7|TRBV11-2|TRBD2
CASSLTAGGLAGVEQYF
TGTGCCAGCAGCTTAACTGCGGGTGGACTAGCGGGGGTCGAGCAGTACTTC
>once|TRBJ2-2|TRBV5-5|TRBD2
CASSSLSGRNTGELFF
TGTGCCAGCAGCTCCCTTAGCGGGAGGAACACCGGGGAGCTGTTTTTT
>NA|TRBJ1-1|TRBV2|TRBD1
CARTSGTGNANTEAFF
TGTGCCAGAACCTCCGGGACAGGGAATGCGAACACTGAAGCTTTCTTT
>once|TRBJ1-1|TRBV29-1|NA
CSVGSGSDTEAFF
TGCAGCGTTGGCAGTGGCAGCGACACTGAAGCTTTCTTT
>NA|TRBJ1-2|TRBV28|NA
CASRLSAPGDGYTF
TGTGCCAGCAGGTTATCCGCCCCAGGGGATGGCTACACCTTC
>NA|TRBJ1-2|TRBV29-1|TRBD1
CSFYTGGAYGYTF
TGCAGCTTTTATACAGGGGGGGCCTATGGCTACACCTTC
>NA|TRBJ1-1|TRBV19|NA
CASSTHGGAEAFF
TGTGCCAGTAGTACCCATGGCGGGGCTGAAGCTTTCTTT
>NA|TRBJ1-5|TRBV19|NA
CASGQINQPQHF
TGTGCCAGTGGGCAGATCAATCAGCCCCAGCATTTT
>NA|TRBJ1-2|TRBV3-1/TRBV3-2|TRBD1
CASSQEVAGGRYGYTF
TGTGCCAGCAGCCAAGAGGTTGCAGGGGGTCGGTATGGCTACACCTTC
>NA|TRBJ2-3|TRBV19|TRBD1
CASSQDRAGGVTQYF
TGTGCCAGTAGCCAAGACAGGGCCGGTGGAGTTACGCAGTATTTT
>NA|TRBJ1-2|TRBV7-9|TRBD1
CASSLVAGGGTF
TGTGCCAGCAGCTTGGTTGCAGGGGGCGGCACCTTC
>NA|TRBJ2-1|TRBV5-1|TRBD2
CASSLVQREGEQFF
TGCGCCAGCAGCTTGGTTCAGCGGGAGGGTGAGCAGTTCTTC
>NA|TRBJ1-4|TRBV30|NA
CAWSPGLSNEKLFF
TGTGCCTGGAGTCCCGGACTGAGTAATGAAAAACTGTTTTTT
>NA|TRBJ1-4|TRBV7-9|TRBD1
CASSRTGAATNEKLFF
TGTGCCAGCAGCAGGACAGGGGCCGCAACTAATGAAAAACTGTTTTTT
>NA|TRBJ2-5|TRBV6-1|NA
CASSESETQYF
TGTGCCAGCAGTGAGTCGGAGACCCAGTACTTC
>NA|TRBJ2-5|TRBV5-6|NA
CASSLFGRRTQETQYF
TGTGCCAGCAGCTTGTTCGGCAGGCGCACCCAAGAGACCCAGTACTTC
>NA|TRBJ2-2|TRBV30|TRBD1
CAWTSGRGFTGELFF
TGTGCCTGGACCAGTGGCAGGGGGTTTACCGGGGAGCTGTTTTTT
>NA|TRBJ2-2|TRBV5-1|NA
CASRLYQGGETGELFF
TGCGCCAGCCGTCTCTATCAGGGGGGTGAAACCGGGGAGCTGTTTTTT
>NA|TRBJ2-7|TRBV7-9|NA
CASSSGGGANYEQYF
TGTGCCAGCAGCTCCGGCGGTGGAGCGAACTACGAGCAGTACTTC
>NA|TRBJ1-6|TRBV7-3|NA
CASSYRANSPLHF
TGTGCCAGCAGCTACAGGGCTAATTCACCCCTCCACTTT
>NA|TRBJ1-1|TRBV2|TRBD1
CASRDRGRAEAFF
TGTGCCAGCAGGGACAGGGGGCGCGCTGAAGCTTTCTTT
>NA|TRBJ1-5|TRBV27|TRBD1
CASRTGGRHQPQHF
TGTGCCAGCAGGACAGGGGGAAGGCATCAGCCCCAGCATTTT
>few|TRBJ1-5|TRBV11-2|NA
CASSLGSNQPQHF
TGTGCCAGCAGCTTGGGCAGCAATCAGCCCCAGCATTTT
>NA|TRBJ1-2|TRBV18|TRBD1
CASSPTTGSYGYTF
TGTGCCAGCTCACCGACGACAGGGAGCTATGGCTACACCTTC
>NA|TRBJ1-1|TRBV7-9|TRBD1
CASSPISGQGKGGTEAFF
TGTGCCAGCAGCCCGATCTCGGGACAGGGGAAGGGTGGCACTGAAGCTTTCTTT
>NA|TRBJ1-6|TRBV2|NA
CASSRGYNSPLHF
TGTGCCAGCAGTCGGGGATATAATTCACCCCTCCACTTT
>NA|TRBJ1-5|TRBV7-9|NA
CASSSRGINQPQHF
TGTGCCAGCAGCTCCAGAGGGATCAATCAGCCCCAGCATTTT
>NA|TRBJ2-5|TRBV7-6|TRBD2
CASSKGLAGGPETQYF
TGTGCCAGCAGCAAGGGACTAGCGGGAGGGCCAGAGACCCAGTACTTC
>NA|TRBJ1-2|TRBV19|NA
CASMDSNYGYTF
TGTGCCAGTATGGACAGTAACTATGGCTACACCTTC
>NA|TRBJ1-2|TRBV27|NA
CASSLPDRRTSYTF
TGTGCCAGCAGTTTACCCGACAGAAGAACAAGCTACACCTTC